This T cell receptor beta chain was observed in a study of cytomegalovirus exposure and HLA in healthy donors. Use of 60 Vbeta and 13 Jbeta primers characterized the PCR. The method was immunoSEQ multiplex PCR; TCRdb's version includes in-frame clones alone and lacks a portion of them. Of under 200,000 clones listed, 82% were seen once; the top ten hold 1.7%. Points on this clone: Its matching antigen is unknown.

Overall study results and limits: Within the data, a cluster of highly shared sequence variants was likely a sequencing artifact. Earlier findings revealed that most TCR beta V segments proved productive either about 90% or about 30% of the time.

Germline lookup yields CDR1 MDHEN and CDR2 SYDVKM. This CDR3 has 15 amino acids. Losses at the gene ends were 5 bases for V and 5 bases for J; bases not matched to a gene: 7. Those who donated were healthy bone marrow donors. Whereas donors were nominally healthy upon sampling, unrecorded immune exposures were probable. This chain joins TRBV28 and TRBJ1-5, with 9 bases fitting TRBD1. The sequence came from a woman aged 18-35 years in good health and CMV-seronegative. Sequencing used PBMCs. CDR3 DNA sequence: TGTGCCAGCAGTCATCAGGGACAGGGATATCAGCCCCAGCATTTT. As protein: CASSHQGQGYQPQHF.